This entry concerns a single TCR beta chain. V gave up 3 bases and J gave up 3 bases, with 15 bases separating them. From germline, CDR1 is LGHDT and CDR2 YNNKEL (reference sequence). The CDR3 has 15 residues. The data derive from a study of blood T cell repertoires in COVID-19. Profiling relied on immunoSEQ multiplex PCR, and the TCRdb table lists in-frame clones only, not all of them. The sample lists about 55,000 clones; around nine tenths were seen once. The clonotype comes from a human donor with active COVID-19. The donor label of this sample is uncertain. This chain uses TRBV3-1 (or the pseudogene TRBV3-2) with TRBJ2-7; possible D gene TRBD1, 6 bases. Sequencing was carried out using peripheral blood. In DNA, the CDR3 is TGTGCCAGCAGCCAGGATCCGGGACACCTCTACGAGCAGTACGTC. Translation: CASSQDPGHLYEQYV.